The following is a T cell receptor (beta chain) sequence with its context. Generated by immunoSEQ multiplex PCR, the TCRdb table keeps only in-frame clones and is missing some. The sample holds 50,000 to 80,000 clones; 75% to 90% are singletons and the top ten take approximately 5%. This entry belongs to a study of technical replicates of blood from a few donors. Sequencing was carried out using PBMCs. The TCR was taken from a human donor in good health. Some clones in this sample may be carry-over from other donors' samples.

CDR3 residues: CASSQTGQYTGELFF. The DNA for the CDR3 is TGCGCCAGCAGCCAAACTGGACAGTACACCGGGGAGCTGTTTTTT. The V and J genes are TRBV4-3 and TRBJ2-2; D is perhaps TRBD1 (6 bases). V gave up 2 bases and J gave up 3 bases, with 10 bases separating them. The CDR3 contains 15 residues. Germline CDR1 LGHNA, CDR2 YSLEER.